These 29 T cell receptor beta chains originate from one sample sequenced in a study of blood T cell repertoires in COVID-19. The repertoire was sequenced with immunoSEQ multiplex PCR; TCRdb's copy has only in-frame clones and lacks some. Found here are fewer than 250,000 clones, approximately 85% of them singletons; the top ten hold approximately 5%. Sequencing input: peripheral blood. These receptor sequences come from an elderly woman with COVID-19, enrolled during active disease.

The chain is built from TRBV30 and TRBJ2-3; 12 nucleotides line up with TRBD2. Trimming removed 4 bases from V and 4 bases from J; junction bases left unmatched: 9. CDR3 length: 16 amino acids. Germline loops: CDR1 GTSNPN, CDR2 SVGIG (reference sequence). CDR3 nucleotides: TGTGCCTGGACGGGGGCTAGCGGGGGGGCCCCAGATACGCAGTATTTT. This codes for CAWTGASGGAPDTQYF.

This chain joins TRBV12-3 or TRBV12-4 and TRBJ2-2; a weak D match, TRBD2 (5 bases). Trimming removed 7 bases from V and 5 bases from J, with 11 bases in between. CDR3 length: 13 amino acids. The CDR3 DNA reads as TGTGCCAGCAACTTGAGGGAAACCGGGGAGCTGTTTTTT. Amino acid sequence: CASNLRETGELFF.

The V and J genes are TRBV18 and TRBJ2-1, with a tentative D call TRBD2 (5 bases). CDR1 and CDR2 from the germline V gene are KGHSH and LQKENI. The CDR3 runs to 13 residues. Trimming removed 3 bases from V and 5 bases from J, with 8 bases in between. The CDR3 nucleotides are TGTGCCAGCTCACCCGGACTTAACAATGAGCAGTTCTTC. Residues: CASSPGLNNEQFF.

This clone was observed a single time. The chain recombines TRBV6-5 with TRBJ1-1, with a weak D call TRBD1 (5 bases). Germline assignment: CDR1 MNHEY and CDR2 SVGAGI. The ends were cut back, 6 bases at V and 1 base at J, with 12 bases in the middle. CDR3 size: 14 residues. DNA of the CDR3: TGTGCCAGCAGCAATTTGGGGGGGAACACTGAAGCTTTCTTT. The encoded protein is CASSNLGGNTEAFF.

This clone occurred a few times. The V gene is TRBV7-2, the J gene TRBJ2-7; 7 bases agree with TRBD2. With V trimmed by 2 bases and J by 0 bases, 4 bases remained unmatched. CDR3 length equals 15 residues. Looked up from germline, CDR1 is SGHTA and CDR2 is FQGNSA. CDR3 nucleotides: TGTGCCAGCAGCTTACAGCGGGGTAGCTCCTACGAGCAGTACTTC. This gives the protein CASSLQRGSSYEQYF.

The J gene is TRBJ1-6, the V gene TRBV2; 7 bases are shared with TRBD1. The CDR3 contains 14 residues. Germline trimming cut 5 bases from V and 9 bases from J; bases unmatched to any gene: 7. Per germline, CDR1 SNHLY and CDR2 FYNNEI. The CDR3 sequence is CASSKGTDSSPLHF. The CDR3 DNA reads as TGTGCCAGCAGTAAGGGGACAGATAGTTCACCCCTCCACTTT. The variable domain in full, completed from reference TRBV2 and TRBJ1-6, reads EPEVTQTPSHQVTQMGQEVILRCVPISNHLYFYWYRQILGQKVEFLVSFYNNEISEKSEIFDDQFSVERPDGSNFTLKIRSTKLEDSAMYFCASSKGTDSSPLHFGNGTRLTVT.

CDR3 in amino acids: CASSSTGGEQYV. The CDR3 nucleotides are TGTGCCAGCTCGTCGACAGGGGGCGAGCAGTACGTC. This sequence joins TRBV18 and TRBJ2-7; TRBD1 matches at 9 bases. V trimming: 6 bases; J trimming: 6 bases; junction bases outside the gene matches: 3. This CDR3 region has 12 residues. Germline lookup yields CDR1 KGHSH and CDR2 LQKENI.

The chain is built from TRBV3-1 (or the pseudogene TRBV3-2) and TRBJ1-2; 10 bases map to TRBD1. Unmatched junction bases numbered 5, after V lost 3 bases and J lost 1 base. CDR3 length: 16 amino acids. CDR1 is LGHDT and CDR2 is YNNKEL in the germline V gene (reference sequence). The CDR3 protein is CASSQRTGGNNYGYTF. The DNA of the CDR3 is TGTGCCAGCAGCCAGAGGACAGGGGGAAATAACTATGGCTACACCTTC.

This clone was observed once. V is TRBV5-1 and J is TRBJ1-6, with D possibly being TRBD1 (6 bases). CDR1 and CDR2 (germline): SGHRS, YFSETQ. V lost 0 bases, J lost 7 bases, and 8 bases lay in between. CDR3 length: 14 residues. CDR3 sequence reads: CASSLGQANSPLHF. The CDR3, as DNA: TGCGCCAGCAGCTTGGGACAGGCGAATTCACCCCTCCACTTT. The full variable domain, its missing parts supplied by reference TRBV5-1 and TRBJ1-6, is KAGVTQTPRYLIKTRGQQVTLSCSPISGHRSVSWYQQTPGQGLQFLFEYFSETQRNKGNFPGRFSGRQFSNSRSEMNVSTLELGDSALYLCASSLGQANSPLHFGNGTRLTVT.

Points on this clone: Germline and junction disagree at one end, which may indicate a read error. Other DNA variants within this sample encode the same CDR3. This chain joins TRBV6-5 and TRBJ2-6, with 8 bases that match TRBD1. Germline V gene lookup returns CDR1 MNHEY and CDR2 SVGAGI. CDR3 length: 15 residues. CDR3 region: CASRSQGAGANVLTF. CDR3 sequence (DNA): TGTGCCAGCAGGTCTCAGGGGGCTGGAGCCAACGTCCTGACTTTC.

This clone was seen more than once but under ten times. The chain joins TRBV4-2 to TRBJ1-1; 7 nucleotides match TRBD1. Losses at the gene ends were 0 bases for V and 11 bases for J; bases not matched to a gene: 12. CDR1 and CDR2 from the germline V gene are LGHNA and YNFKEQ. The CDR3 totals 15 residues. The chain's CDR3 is CASSQDSLAGGGAFF. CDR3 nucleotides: TGTGCCAGCAGCCAAGATTCTTTGGCAGGGGGTGGGGCTTTCTTT.

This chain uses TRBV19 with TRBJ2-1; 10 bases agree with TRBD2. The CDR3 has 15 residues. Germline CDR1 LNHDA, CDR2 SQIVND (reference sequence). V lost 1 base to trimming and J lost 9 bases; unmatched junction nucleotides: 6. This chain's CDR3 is CASSIASGGAGEQFF. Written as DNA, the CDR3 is TGTGCCAGTAGTATAGCGAGCGGGGGGGCCGGTGAGCAGTTCTTC. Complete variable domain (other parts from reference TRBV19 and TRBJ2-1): DGGITQSPKYLFRKEGQNVTLSCEQNLNHDAMYWYRQDPGQGLRLIYYSQIVNDFQKGDIAEGYSVSREKKESFPLTVTSAQKNPTAFYLCASSIASGGAGEQFFGPGTRLTVL.

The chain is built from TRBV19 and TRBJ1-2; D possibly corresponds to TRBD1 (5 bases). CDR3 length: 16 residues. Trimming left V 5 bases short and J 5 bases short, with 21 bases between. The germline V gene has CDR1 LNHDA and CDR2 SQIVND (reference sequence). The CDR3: CASSETGTPGKYGYTF. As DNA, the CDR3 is TGTGCCAGTAGTGAGACGGGGACTCCAGGAAAGTATGGCTACACCTTC.

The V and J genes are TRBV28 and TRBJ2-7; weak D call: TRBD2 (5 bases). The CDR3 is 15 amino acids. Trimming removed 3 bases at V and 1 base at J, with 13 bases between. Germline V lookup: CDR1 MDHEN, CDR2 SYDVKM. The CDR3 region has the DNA TGTGCCAGCAGTTTCGATTGGACTGCTTCCTACGAGCAGTACTTC. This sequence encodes CASSFDWTASYEQYF.

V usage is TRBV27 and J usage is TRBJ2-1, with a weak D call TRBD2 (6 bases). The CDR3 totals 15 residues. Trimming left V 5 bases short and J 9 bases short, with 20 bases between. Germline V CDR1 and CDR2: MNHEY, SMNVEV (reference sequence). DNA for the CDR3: TGTGCCAGCAGTCCCGGGCAACACCCCGGGGGTGAGCAGTTCTTC. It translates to CASSPGQHPGGEQFF.

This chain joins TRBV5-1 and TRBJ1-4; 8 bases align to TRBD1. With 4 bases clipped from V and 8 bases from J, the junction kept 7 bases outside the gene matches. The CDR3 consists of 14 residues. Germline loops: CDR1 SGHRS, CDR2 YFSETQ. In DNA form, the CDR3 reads TGCGCCAGCAGCGCGACAGGGGATAAGGAAAAACTGTTTTTT. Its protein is CASSATGDKEKLFF.

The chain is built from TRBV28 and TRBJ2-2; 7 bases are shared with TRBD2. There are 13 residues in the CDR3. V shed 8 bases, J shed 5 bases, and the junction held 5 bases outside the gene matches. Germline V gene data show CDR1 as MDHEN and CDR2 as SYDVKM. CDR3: CASDGGVTGELFF. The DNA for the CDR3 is TGTGCCAGCGATGGGGGGGTTACCGGGGAGCTGTTTTTT.

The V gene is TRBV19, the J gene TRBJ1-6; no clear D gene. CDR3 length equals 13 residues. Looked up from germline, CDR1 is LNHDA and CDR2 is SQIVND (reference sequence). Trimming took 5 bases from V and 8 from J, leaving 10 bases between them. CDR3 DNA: TGTGCCAGTAGTGTATTCTCGGATTCACCCCTCCACTTT. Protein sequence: CASSVFSDSPLHF.

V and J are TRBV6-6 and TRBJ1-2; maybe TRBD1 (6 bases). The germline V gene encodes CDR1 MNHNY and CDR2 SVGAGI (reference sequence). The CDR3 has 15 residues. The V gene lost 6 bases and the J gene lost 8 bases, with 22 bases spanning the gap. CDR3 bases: TGTGCCAGCAGGCGGACGGAACAGGGAGGGAGCGGCTACACCTTC. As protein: CASRRTEQGGSGYTF.

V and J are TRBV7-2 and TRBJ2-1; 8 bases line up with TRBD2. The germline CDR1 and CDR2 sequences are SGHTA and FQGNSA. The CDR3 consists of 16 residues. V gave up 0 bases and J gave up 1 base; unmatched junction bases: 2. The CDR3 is CASSLAGGGSYNEQFF. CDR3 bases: TGTGCCAGCAGCTTAGCTGGCGGGGGGTCCTACAATGAGCAGTTCTTC.

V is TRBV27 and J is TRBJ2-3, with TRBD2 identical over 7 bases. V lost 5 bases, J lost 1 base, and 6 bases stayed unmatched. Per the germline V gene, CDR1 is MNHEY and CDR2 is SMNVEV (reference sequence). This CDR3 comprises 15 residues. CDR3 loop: CASSRWSGGTDTQYF. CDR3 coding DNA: TGTGCCAGCAGTAGGTGGAGCGGGGGCACAGATACGCAGTATTTT.

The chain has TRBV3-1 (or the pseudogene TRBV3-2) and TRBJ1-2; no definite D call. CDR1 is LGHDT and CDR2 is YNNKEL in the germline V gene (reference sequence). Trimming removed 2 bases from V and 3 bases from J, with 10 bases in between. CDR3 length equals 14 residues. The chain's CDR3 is CASSQSGIHYGYTF. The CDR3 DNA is TGTGCCAGCAGCCAATCGGGGATCCACTATGGCTACACCTTC.

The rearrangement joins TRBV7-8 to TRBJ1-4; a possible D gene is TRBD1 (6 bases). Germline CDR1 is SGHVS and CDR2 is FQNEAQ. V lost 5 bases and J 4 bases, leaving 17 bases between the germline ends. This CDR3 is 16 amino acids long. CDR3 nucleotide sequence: TGTGCCAGCAGCCGAGACGGGACATCGGGTAATGAAAAACTGTTTTTT. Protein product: CASSRDGTSGNEKLFF.

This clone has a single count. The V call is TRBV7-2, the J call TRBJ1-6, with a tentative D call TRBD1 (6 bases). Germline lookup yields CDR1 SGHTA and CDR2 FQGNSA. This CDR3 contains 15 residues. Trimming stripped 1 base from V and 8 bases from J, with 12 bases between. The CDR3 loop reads CASSLELGAHSPLHF. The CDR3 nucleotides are TGTGCCAGCAGCTTAGAGCTGGGGGCACATTCACCCCTCCACTTT.

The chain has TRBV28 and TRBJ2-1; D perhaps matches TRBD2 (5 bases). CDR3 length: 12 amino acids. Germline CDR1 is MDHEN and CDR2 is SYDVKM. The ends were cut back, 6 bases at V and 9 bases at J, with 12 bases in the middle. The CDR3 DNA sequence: TGTGCCAGCAGCAGGATTCGGGGTGAGCAGTTCTTC. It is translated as CASSRIRGEQFF.

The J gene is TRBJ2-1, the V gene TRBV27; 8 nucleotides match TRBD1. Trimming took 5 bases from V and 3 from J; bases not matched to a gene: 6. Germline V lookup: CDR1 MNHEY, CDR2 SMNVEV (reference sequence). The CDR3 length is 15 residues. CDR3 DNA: TGTGCCAGCAGTCCTCAGGGGGCCGGCTACAATGAGCAGTTCTTC. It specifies CASSPQGAGYNEQFF.

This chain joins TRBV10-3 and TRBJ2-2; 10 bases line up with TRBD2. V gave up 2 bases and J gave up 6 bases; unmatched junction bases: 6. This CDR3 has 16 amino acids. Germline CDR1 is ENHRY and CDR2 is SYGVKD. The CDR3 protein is CAISETTSGAAGELFF. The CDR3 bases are TGTGCCATCAGTGAGACAACTAGCGGGGCGGCCGGGGAGCTGTTTTTT.

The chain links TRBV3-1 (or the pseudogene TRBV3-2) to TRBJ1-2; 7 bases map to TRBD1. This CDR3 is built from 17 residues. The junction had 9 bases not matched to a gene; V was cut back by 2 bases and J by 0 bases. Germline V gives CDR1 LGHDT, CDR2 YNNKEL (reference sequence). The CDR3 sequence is CASSQRGRWGTNYGYTF. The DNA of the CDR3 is TGTGCCAGCAGCCAAAGGGGGCGGTGGGGAACTAACTATGGCTACACCTTC.

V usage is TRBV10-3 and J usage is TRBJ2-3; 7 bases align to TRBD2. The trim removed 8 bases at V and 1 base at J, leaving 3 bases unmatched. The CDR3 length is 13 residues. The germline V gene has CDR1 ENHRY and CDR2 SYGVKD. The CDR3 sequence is CAIGEGGTDTQYF. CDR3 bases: TGTGCCATCGGGGAGGGAGGCACAGATACGCAGTATTTT.